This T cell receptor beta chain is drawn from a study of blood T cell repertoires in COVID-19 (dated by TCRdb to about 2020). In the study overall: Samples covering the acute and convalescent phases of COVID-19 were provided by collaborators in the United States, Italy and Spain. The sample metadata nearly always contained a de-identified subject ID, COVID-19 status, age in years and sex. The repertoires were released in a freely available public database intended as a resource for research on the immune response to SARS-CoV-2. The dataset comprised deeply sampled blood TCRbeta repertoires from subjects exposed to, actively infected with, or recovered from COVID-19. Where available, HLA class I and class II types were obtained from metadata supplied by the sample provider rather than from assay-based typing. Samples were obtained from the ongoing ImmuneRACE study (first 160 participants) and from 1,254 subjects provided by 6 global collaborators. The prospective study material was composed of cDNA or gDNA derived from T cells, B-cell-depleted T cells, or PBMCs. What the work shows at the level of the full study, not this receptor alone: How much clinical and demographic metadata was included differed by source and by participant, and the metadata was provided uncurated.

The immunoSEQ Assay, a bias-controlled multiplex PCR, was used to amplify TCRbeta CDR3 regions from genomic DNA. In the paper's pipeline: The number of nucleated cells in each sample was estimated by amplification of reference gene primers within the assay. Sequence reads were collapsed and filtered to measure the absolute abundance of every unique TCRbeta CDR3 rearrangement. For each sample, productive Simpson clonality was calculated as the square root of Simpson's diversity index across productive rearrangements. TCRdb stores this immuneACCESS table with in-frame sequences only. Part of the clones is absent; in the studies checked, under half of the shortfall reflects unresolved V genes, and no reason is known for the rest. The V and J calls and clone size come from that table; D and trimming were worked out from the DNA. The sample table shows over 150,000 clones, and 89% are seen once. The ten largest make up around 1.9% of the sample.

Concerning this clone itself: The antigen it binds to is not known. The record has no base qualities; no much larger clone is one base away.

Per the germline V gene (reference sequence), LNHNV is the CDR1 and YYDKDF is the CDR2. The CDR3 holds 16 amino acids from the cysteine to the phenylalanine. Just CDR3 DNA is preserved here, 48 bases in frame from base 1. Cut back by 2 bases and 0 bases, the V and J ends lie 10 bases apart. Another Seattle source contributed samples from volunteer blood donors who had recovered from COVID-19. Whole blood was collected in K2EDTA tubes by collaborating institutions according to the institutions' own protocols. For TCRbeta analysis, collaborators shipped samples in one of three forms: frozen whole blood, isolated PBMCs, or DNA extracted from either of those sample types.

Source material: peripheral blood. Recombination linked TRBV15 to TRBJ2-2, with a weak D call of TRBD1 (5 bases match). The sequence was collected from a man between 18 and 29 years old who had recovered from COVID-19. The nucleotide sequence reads TGTGCCACCAGCAGAAAACAGGCGTCGAACACCGGGGAGCTGTTTTTT. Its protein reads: CATSRKQASNTGELFF.